A single sample is the source of the 18 T cell receptor beta chains below, sequenced in a study of blood T cell repertoires in COVID-19. Assay used: immunoSEQ multiplex PCR; TCRdb lists only in-frame clones, some missing. Here the sample spans fewer than 600,000 clones, approximately 88% being singletons. Sequences were obtained from PBMCs or T cells enriched from blood (not recorded which). The receptors originated from a woman aged 40 to 50 who had recovered from COVID-19.

This sequence joins TRBV19 and TRBJ2-3, with 14 bases identical to TRBD2. J was trimmed by 3 bases and V by 5 bases; bases with no gene match: 4. Germline values: CDR1 LNHDA, CDR2 SQIVND (reference sequence). The CDR3 has 16 amino acids. CDR3 DNA sequence: TGTGCCAGTAGTTTGGGACTAGCGGGAGTGACAGATACGCAGTATTTT. It is translated as CASSLGLAGVTDTQYF.

This clone turned up a few times. The chain combines TRBV7-2 with TRBJ2-1, with a tentative D call TRBD1 (5 bases). V was pared by 3 bases and J by 12 bases, with 9 bases between. CDR3 length: 11 residues. Germline V CDR1 and CDR2: SGHTA, FQGNSA. The chain's CDR3 is CASSFATAQFF. CDR3 in DNA: TGTGCCAGCAGCTTTGCGACAGCGCAGTTCTTC.

The V call is TRBV11-2, the J call TRBJ2-1; 7 bases map to TRBD2. The germline V gene has CDR1 SGHAT and CDR2 FQNNGV. The CDR3 loop spans 16 amino acids. V shed 1 base, J shed 10 bases, and the junction held 13 bases outside the gene matches. The CDR3 DNA follows: TGTGCCAGCAGCTTAGGGGTGGCGGGAGTTCGGGTCGAGCAGTTCTTC. Amino acids: CASSLGVAGVRVEQFF.

Worth noting for this clone: Other DNA sequences in this specimen translate into the identical CDR3. V gene TRBV7-9 combines with J gene TRBJ2-7, with D possibly being TRBD1 (6 bases). V gave up 9 bases and J gave up 0 bases, with 9 bases separating them. The CDR3 contains 12 residues. Germline values: CDR1 SEHNR, CDR2 FQNEAQ (reference sequence). CDR3 residues: CASTGSSYEQYF. CDR3 bases: TGTGCCAGTACAGGGAGCTCCTACGAGCAGTACTTC.

The chain links TRBV30 to TRBJ1-3; 7 bases agree with TRBD1. Germline V gene data show CDR1 as GTSNPN and CDR2 as SVGIG (reference sequence). Trimming cost V 1 base and J 3 bases; bases outside gene matches: 9. The CDR3 length is 16 residues. In nucleotides, the CDR3 is TGTGCCTGGAGTGGGTTTGGACAGGACGATGGAAACACCATATATTTT. This encodes CAWSGFGQDDGNTIYF.

The V and J genes are TRBV6-1 and TRBJ2-3; D gene ambiguous. The V gene's germline CDR1 is MNHNS and CDR2 SASEGT. Trimming pared 1 base from V and 0 bases from J, leaving 8 bases between. CDR3 length: 15 amino acids. CDR3 DNA sequence: TGTGCCAGCAGTGAAGGCAGTTCTAGCACAGATACGCAGTATTTT. Its translation is CASSEGSSSTDTQYF.

A single count supports this clone. The rearrangement links TRBV5-6 to TRBJ1-3; D is perhaps TRBD1 (5 bases). Germline V gene lookup returns CDR1 SGHDT and CDR2 YYEEEE. The CDR3 runs to 15 residues. V lost 3 bases and J lost 2, with 12 bases in between. CDR3 nucleotides: TGTGCCAGCAGCTACTCGGCAGGGACTGGAAACACCATATATTTT. Amino acids: CASSYSAGTGNTIYF. Full variable domain (remainder filled in from reference TRBV5-6 and TRBJ1-3): DAGVTQSPTHLIKTRGQQVTLRCSPKSGHDTVSWYQQALGQGPQFIFQYYEEEERQRGNFPDRFSGHQFPNYSSELNVNALLLGDSALYLCASSYSAGTGNTIYFGEGSWLTVV.

The chain recombines TRBV7-8 with TRBJ2-2, with D maybe TRBD2 (6 bases). Germline CDR1 SGHVS, CDR2 FQNEAQ. This CDR3 is 18 amino acids long. Trimming took off 4 bases at V and 6 bases at J, with 24 bases between the two ends. The CDR3 DNA follows: TGTGCCAGCAGCTCCCGGCCGAGGAGGGACTGGAATCCCGGGGAGCTGTTTTTT. This codes for CASSSRPRRDWNPGELFF. The full variable domain, rest sourced from reference TRBV7-8 and TRBJ2-2, is GAGVSQSPRYKVAKRGQDVALRCDPISGHVSLFWYQQALGQGPEFLTYFQNEAQLDKSGLPSDRFFAERPEGSVSTLKIQRTQQEDSAVYLCASSSRPRRDWNPGELFFGEGSRLTVL.

This chain links TRBV2 with TRBJ2-7; TRBD2 matches 11 bases. Germline-derived CDR1 and CDR2 are SNHLY and FYNNEI. The CDR3 has 15 amino acids. V lost 5 bases and J lost 2; bases outside the gene matches: 5. CDR3 DNA: TGTGCCAGCAGTTTTAGCGGGAGGGCCCCCTACGAGCAGTACTTC. Translating gives CASSFSGRAPYEQYF. Variable domain in full (rest from reference TRBV2 and TRBJ2-7): EPEVTQTPSHQVTQMGQEVILRCVPISNHLYFYWYRQILGQKVEFLVSFYNNEISEKSEIFDDQFSVERPDGSNFTLKIRSTKLEDSAMYFCASSFSGRAPYEQYFGPGTRLTVT.

This chain connects TRBV6-5 to TRBJ2-7; TRBD2 matches 7 bases. The germline V gene has CDR1 MNHEY and CDR2 SVGAGI. V was pared by 2 bases and J by 2 bases, with 6 bases of the junction left unmatched. This CDR3 has 15 residues. In nucleotides, the CDR3 is TGTGCCAGCAGTTACGCTCCTAGCGGAGCCTACGAGCAGTACTTC. Its translation: CASSYAPSGAYEQYF.

The chain couples TRBV5-6 to TRBJ1-1; no reliable D call. Trimming stripped 2 bases from V and 0 bases from J, with 8 bases between. Germline V gene lookup returns CDR1 SGHDT and CDR2 YYEEEE. The CDR3 spans 14 residues. CDR3 coding DNA: TGTGCCAGCAGCTTAATAGAGCTGAACACTGAAGCTTTCTTT. Amino acids: CASSLIELNTEAFF.

This rearrangement joins TRBV7-2 to TRBJ2-5; 9 bases align to TRBD1. The CDR3 loop spans 15 amino acids. Looked up from germline, CDR1 is SGHTA and CDR2 is FQGNSA. Germline trimming cut 5 bases from V and 7 bases from J; bases unmatched to any gene: 11. The CDR3 DNA sequence: TGTGCCAGCAGCCAGACAGGGGGTCGGGGGGTGACCCAGTACTTC. Amino acids: CASSQTGGRGVTQYF.

The genes are TRBV18 and TRBJ1-6; 7 nucleotides align to TRBD1. The germline CDR1 and CDR2 sequences are KGHSH and LQKENI. The CDR3 length is 18 residues. Losses at the gene ends were 4 bases for V and 0 bases for J; bases not matched to a gene: 9. CDR3 protein: CASSQFPGQSSYNSPLHF. Written as DNA, the CDR3 is TGTGCCAGCTCACAGTTTCCGGGACAGAGCTCCTATAATTCACCCCTCCACTTT.

J is TRBJ2-1 and V is TRBV7-6; 11 bases are a match to TRBD2. CDR3 length: 16 residues. Per germline, CDR1 SGHVS and CDR2 FNYEAQ. Trimming removed 5 bases from V and 4 bases from J; junction bases left unmatched: 7. The CDR3, as DNA: TGTGCCAGCAGCCCCCCGGGACTAGCGGATTACAATGAGCAGTTCTTC. Translation gives CASSPPGLADYNEQFF.

The rearrangement uses TRBV6-5 and TRBJ2-7; D might be TRBD1 (5 bases). The CDR3 consists of 14 residues. CDR1 is MNHEY and CDR2 is SVGAGI in the germline V gene. The ends were cut back, 1 base at V and 4 bases at J, with 11 bases in the middle. The CDR3 reads CASSYLESGYEQYF. The CDR3 DNA follows: TGTGCCAGCAGTTACTTAGAGTCAGGGTACGAGCAGTACTTC.

This rearrangement joins TRBV2 to TRBJ1-5, with D unclear. Trimming took off 3 bases at V and 6 bases at J, with 18 bases between the two ends. Germline V gives CDR1 SNHLY, CDR2 FYNNEI. This CDR3 contains 16 residues. CDR3 sequence reads: CASSDPGTGSGQPQHF. The CDR3 region has the DNA TGTGCCAGCAGTGATCCCGGCACCGGTAGCGGTCAGCCCCAGCATTTT.

This clone showed up just once. This chain uses TRBV5-4 with TRBJ2-1, with 10 bases fitting TRBD2. Germline V CDR1 and CDR2: SGHNT, YYREEE (reference sequence). CDR3 length: 17 amino acids. Losses at the gene ends were 0 bases for V and 7 bases for J; bases not matched to a gene: 10. CDR3 sequence: CASSLGLAGRGRNEQFF. The CDR3 coding sequence is TGTGCCAGCAGCTTGGGACTAGCGGGTAGGGGTAGGAATGAGCAGTTCTTC.

V and J are TRBV7-9 and TRBJ2-7; D perhaps matches TRBD2 (5 bases). CDR3 length equals 14 residues. V gave up 8 bases and J gave up 0 bases, with 14 bases separating them. Germline CDR1 and CDR2: SEHNR and FQNEAQ (reference sequence). In nucleotides, the CDR3 is TGTGCCAGCTCGATGGGCGGGTCCTCCTACGAGCAGTACTTC. Amino acids: CASSMGGSSYEQYF.